This T cell receptor beta chain came from a study of graft-versus-host responses after intestinal transplantation (dated by TCRdb to the early 2020s). About the investigation overall: Multivisceral, liver-intestinal, or isolated intestinal transplants were received by the recipients. All recipients received anti-thymocyte globulin induction followed by maintenance tacrolimus and steroids for around three years. Bulk TCR-beta CDR3 sequencing was used to track graft-versus-host and host-versus-graft alloreactive T cell clones in the graft, circulation and bone marrow after intestinal transplantation. To identify alloreactive clones, pre-transplant mixed lymphocyte reaction products were sequenced and compared with unstimulated pre-transplant donor and recipient T cells. Of the 20 to 30 intestinal transplant recipients enrolled in the cohort, one of whom was a retransplant, a few patients without pretransplant specimens were excluded. Donor T cell macrochimerism was defined as a peak of at least 4% donor T cells among recipient peripheral blood mononuclear cells. Samples from three later patients were sequenced in-house on an Illumina MiSeq with MiXCR processing rather than by the commercial service. Findings and caveats that apply to the study as a whole: GvH clones were detected in recipient bone marrow, and some appeared earlier in ileal mucosa or blood, consistent with an intestinal mucosal origin. Peak levels of circulating GvH clones were associated with declines in HvG clones early after transplant. In patients with donor T cell macrochimerism, the allografts had high GvH to HvG T cell clonal ratios. Conclusions were limited by the relatively low number and heterogeneity of intestinal transplant patients.

Per the publication, the time point label means: cells obtained before transplantation from donor or recipient. CD3+CD4+ and CD3+CD8+ populations were FACS-sorted from unstimulated pre-transplant donor and recipient cells taken from spleen or lymph nodes. Libraries were built with the immunoSEQ multiplex PCR assay. For most patients, genomic DNA was isolated using the Qiagen DNeasy Blood and Tissue Kit and was shipped frozen to Adaptive Biotechnologies for TCR sequencing. High-throughput TCR-beta CDR3 sequencing of genomic DNA from most patients was performed by Adaptive Biotechnologies. The study's processing was this. TCR sequencing data for 15 to 20 patients were retrieved from Adaptive's ImmunoSEQ software; a few other patients were processed with MiXCR and VDJtools. CD4 versus CD8 sorting errors were corrected by removing sequences found in both subsets at a frequency ratio below 5:1. CDR3 nucleotide sequences shared between donor and recipient were removed because their origin could not be assigned. At least 2-fold expansion over unstimulated cells and a minimum CFSE-low frequency of 0.002% (template counts) or 0.001% (read counts) were required for clones to be classified as alloreactive. Clones detected in sequenced pre-transplant spleen, lymph node, or MLR CFSE-low populations of the donor or recipient were defined as mappable. Cumulative frequency of alloreactive clones was calculated as a percentage of all sequences weighted by copy number. Entries here come from immuneACCESS through TCRdb and include only in-frame sequences with V and J called. Some clones fail to appear in such tables; in the studies checked, an unresolved V gene covers under half of the shortfall, and the cause of the remainder is unknown. V and J calls and clone size are given by that table; D and trimming were obtained from the DNA. The sample includes about 100,000 clones, with about 90% observed a single time. The top ten clonotypes cover approximately 0.88% of the sample.

For this clone: The antigen this receptor binds is unknown. No much larger clonotype is one base removed from it; base qualities were not supplied.

Including cysteine and phenylalanine, the CDR3 has 14 amino acids. The only DNA kept is the CDR3, 42 bases in frame from the first base. The germline V gene supplies CDR1 SNHLY and CDR2 FYNNEI. After removal of 6 bases from V and 5 bases from J, the junction retains 10 bases not matched to a gene. Recombination joined TRBV2 with TRBJ2-7; 7 junctional bases match TRBD1. The sample here was unstimulated CD4+ T cells sorted from spleen or lymph node cells, taken before intestinal transplant. The clonotype comes from a human donor who received an intestinal transplant. The nucleotide sequence is TGTGCCAGCAGCGGGACAGCCACAAGCCACGAGCAGTACTTC. This is translated as CASSGTATSHEQYF.